Shown below are 31 T cell receptor beta chains from a single sample sequenced in a study of blood T cells in healthy people across ages. Through a sample-barcoded 5' primer and a J-beta primer mix, a second PCR was run for roughly 6 to 12 cycles. Via MiXCR, TCRdb re-called the 5' RACE reads, giving one row per CDR3 protein. Among some 730,000 distinct CDR3 sequences listed, 22% were seen once. What was sequenced was blood. These receptors all stem from an older man in good health.

This chain connects TRBV6-5 to TRBJ1-2; no reliable D call. Germline CDR1 and CDR2: MNHEY and SVGAGI. This CDR3 is built from 16 residues. V was pared by 2 bases and J by 2 bases, with 15 bases between. CDR3 bases: TGTGCCAGCAGTTACAGCCGGAGCGGGCCAAACTATGGCTACACCTTC. Protein sequence: CASSYSRSGPNYGYTF.

This clonotype was picked up a small number of times. The chain employs TRBV6-2 or TRBV6-3 and TRBJ2-1; D unclear. Germline V lookup: CDR1 MNHEY, CDR2 SVGEGT. Deletions cut 2 bases from V and 5 bases from J, with 4 bases between. The CDR3 is 12 amino acids. The CDR3 DNA is TGTGCCAGCAGTTACCCGGACAATGAGCAGTTCTTC. Translated, it gives CASSYPDNEQFF.

A few counts support this clonotype. This chain connects TRBV18 to TRBJ2-5, with D unclear. The ends were cut back, 6 bases at V and 2 bases at J, with 10 bases in the middle. Germline V CDR1 and CDR2: KGHSH, LQKENI. This CDR3 is built from 13 residues. The CDR3 protein is CASSMGFQETQYF. CDR3 bases: TGTGCCAGCTCTATGGGATTTCAAGAGACCCAGTACTTC.

The chain links TRBV20-1 to TRBJ1-2, with D possibly TRBD1 on 5 matching bases. The CDR3 covers 14 residues. V was trimmed by 3 bases and J by 7 bases, leaving 18 bases between them. Germline V CDR1 and CDR2: DFQATT, SNEGSKA (reference sequence). Here the CDR3 DNA reads TGCAGTGCTAGCAGCCACAGCGCTCAGGGTGGCTACACCTTC. It codes for CSASSHSAQGGYTF.

The chain uses TRBV5-1 and TRBJ2-1; 11 bases map to TRBD2. V shed 4 bases and J 3 bases; nucleotides not matched to a gene: 9. The CDR3 spans 17 residues. In germline, CDR1 is SGHRS, CDR2 YFSETQ. As DNA, the CDR3 is TGCGCCAGCAGCGGAACATCGGGACTAGCGGACTACAATGAGCAGTTCTTC. Translation: CASSGTSGLADYNEQFF.

The V gene is TRBV4-3, the J gene TRBJ2-2; D tentatively fits TRBD1 or TRBD2 (5 bases each). The CDR3 is 15 amino acids. CDR1 and CDR2 from the germline V gene are LGHNA and YSLEER. The V end lost 2 bases, the J end lost 12 bases, and 19 bases lay between the germline ends. The CDR3 nucleotides read TGCGCCAGCAGCCAAACTTGGAAGGGACGAGGGCAGCTGTTTTTT. This encodes CASSQTWKGRGQLFF.

This clonotype was observed a handful of times. The chain has TRBV4-3 and TRBJ2-5, with D maybe TRBD2 (5 bases). The V gene's germline CDR1 is LGHNA and CDR2 YSLEER. The V and J ends lost 1 base and 4 bases respectively, with 13 bases between them. CDR3 size: 15 residues. CDR3 amino acids: CASSQGVAMGETQYF. DNA of the CDR3: TGCGCCAGCAGCCAAGGGGTAGCGATGGGAGAGACCCAGTACTTC.

The chain employs TRBV2 and TRBJ2-3, with 13 bases aligning to TRBD2. CDR1 and CDR2 (germline): SNHLY, FYNNEI. The CDR3 has 14 amino acids. V lost 9 bases to trimming and J lost 5 bases; unmatched junction nucleotides: 5. CDR3 loop: CASLTSGGKDTQYF. The CDR3 nucleotides are TGTGCCAGTCTGACTAGCGGGGGGAAAGATACGCAGTATTTT.

In its sample, this clonotype was seen a few times. V gene TRBV4-2 combines with J gene TRBJ1-3, with TRBD1 matching 8 bases. CDR1 and CDR2 (germline): LGHNA, YNFKEQ. The junction had 3 bases not matched to a gene; V was cut back by 1 base and J by 4 bases. The CDR3 covers 15 residues. CDR3 in amino acids: CASSQADRGGNTIYF. CDR3 DNA sequence: TGTGCCAGCAGCCAAGCCGACAGGGGAGGAAACACCATATATTTT.

The rearrangement uses TRBV3-1 and TRBJ1-1, with unresolved D. The CDR3 is 16 amino acids. Trimming shortened V by 4 bases and J by 2 bases, and 17 bases separated the two germline ends. The germline V gene encodes CDR1 LGHDT and CDR2 YNNKEL (reference sequence). The CDR3 protein is CASSPKGRFRNTEAFF. The CDR3, as DNA: TGTGCCAGCAGCCCCAAGGGTCGGTTCAGAAACACTGAAGCTTTCTTT.

In this sample, this clonotype turned up a few times. V gene TRBV10-3 combines with J gene TRBJ1-2; D might be TRBD1 (5 bases). Germline CDR1 reads ENHRY; CDR2 reads SYGVKD. CDR3 length: 14 residues. Trimming shortened V by 8 bases and J by 6 bases, and 19 bases separated the two germline ends. CDR3 residues: CAIQGRADADGYTF. The CDR3 coding sequence is TGTGCCATCCAGGGACGGGCGGACGCTGATGGCTACACCTTC.

The V call is TRBV6-1, the J call TRBJ2-1; 8 bases match TRBD2. Germline V gene sequence: CDR1 MNHNS, CDR2 SASEGT. The CDR3 loop spans 17 amino acids. The junction had 10 bases not matched to a gene; V was cut back by 6 bases and J by 0 bases. CDR3 sequence reads: CASRPSGSPSSYNEQFF. The CDR3 DNA sequence: TGTGCCAGCAGGCCAAGCGGGAGTCCTAGCTCCTACAATGAGCAGTTCTTC.

V usage is TRBV3-1 and J usage is TRBJ2-1, with 9 bases matching TRBD2. Unmatched junction bases numbered 8, after V lost 4 bases and J lost 4 bases. Germline CDR1 LGHDT, CDR2 YNNKEL (reference sequence). The CDR3 totals 16 residues. CDR3 bases: TGTGCCAGCAGCCTTAGCGGGGGTCGGCTATACAATGAGCAGTTCTTC. Residues: CASSLSGGRLYNEQFF.

The V and J genes are TRBV5-1 and TRBJ1-1, with a possible D match to TRBD1 (6 bases). Trimming pared 1 base from V and 1 base from J, leaving 11 bases between. The CDR3 is made up of 15 amino acids. CDR1 and CDR2 from the germline V gene are SGHRS and YFSETQ. The CDR3 spells CASSLSGAGNTEAFF. The CDR3 region has the DNA TGCGCCAGCAGCTTGTCAGGGGCGGGGAACACTGAAGCTTTCTTT.

There are many counts of this clonotype. J is TRBJ2-1 and V is TRBV6-6, with 7 bases lining up with TRBD1. This CDR3 has 14 amino acids. Unmatched junction bases numbered 11, after V lost 7 bases and J lost 8 bases. Per the germline V gene, CDR1 is MNHNY and CDR2 is SVGAGI (reference sequence). CDR3 nucleotides: TGTGCCAGCACCGACAGGGTGCCTCGGGATGAGCAGTTCTTC. Translation gives CASTDRVPRDEQFF.

This chain links TRBV7-6 with TRBJ2-1; D remains unclear. The CDR3 totals 12 residues. V was cut by 5 bases and J by 7 bases, with 9 bases left in between. Germline V gene sequence: CDR1 SGHVS, CDR2 FNYEAQ. The CDR3 here is CASSPSRNEQFF. DNA for the CDR3: TGTGCCAGCAGCCCCTCGAGGAATGAGCAGTTCTTC.

The J gene is TRBJ2-5, the V gene TRBV27; D is unresolved. The CDR3 sequence is 19 residues long. V was pared by 8 bases and J by 0 bases, with 28 bases between. Germline V CDR1 and CDR2: MNHEY, SMNVEV (reference sequence). CDR3: CASGRSVLERKSYQETQYF. The CDR3 bases are TGTGCCAGCGGACGTAGTGTTCTAGAAAGAAAATCGTACCAAGAGACCCAGTACTTC.

In this sample, this clonotype turned up a few times. This rearrangement joins TRBV6-1 to TRBJ1-5; 7 nucleotides line up with TRBD1. The V gene's germline CDR1 is MNHNS and CDR2 SASEGT. The CDR3 extends over 14 amino acids. The V segment lost 6 bases and the J segment 1 base; nucleotides outside the gene matches: 3. CDR3 loop: CASRETGSNQPQHF. The DNA of the CDR3 is TGTGCCAGCAGGGAGACAGGGAGCAATCAGCCCCAGCATTTT.

The rearrangement joins TRBV12-3 or TRBV12-4 to TRBJ1-4; no clear D. The CDR3 has 14 residues. The ends were cut back, 3 bases at V and 4 bases at J, with 9 bases in the middle. CDR3 region: CASSLGSNNEKLFF. Written as DNA, the CDR3 is TGTGCCAGCAGTTTGGGTTCCAATAATGAAAAACTGTTTTTT.

This clonotype was seen only once. CDR3 in amino acids: CASSLVPSGVNEQFF. CDR3 nucleotides: TGTGCCAGCAGCTTAGTTCCTAGCGGGGTCAATGAGCAGTTCTTC. This rearrangement joins TRBV11-2 to TRBJ2-1, with 9 bases that match TRBD2. Germline V gene lookup returns CDR1 SGHAT and CDR2 FQNNGV. V was clipped by 1 base and J by 6 bases; unmatched bases: 4. This CDR3 has 15 residues.

The sample holds a few counts of this clonotype. V and J are TRBV6-5 and TRBJ1-1; a possible D gene is TRBD1 (5 bases). CDR3 length equals 17 residues. V lost 3 bases and J lost 1, with 18 bases in between. Per the germline V gene, CDR1 is MNHEY and CDR2 is SVGAGI. CDR3 nucleotides: TGTGCCAGCAGTTATCGCCAGATGACTCAGGGGAACACTGAAGCTTTCTTT. It specifies CASSYRQMTQGNTEAFF.

V usage is TRBV19 and J usage is TRBJ1-1, with D possibly TRBD1 on 5 matching bases. V shed 5 bases and J shed 4 bases, with 11 bases lying between them. CDR1 is LNHDA and CDR2 is SQIVND in the germline V gene (reference sequence). The CDR3 spans 13 residues. The CDR3 sequence: CASSVNRGTEAFF. The CDR3 DNA is TGTGCCAGTAGTGTCAATAGGGGCACTGAAGCTTTCTTT.

This clonotype came up a few times. J is TRBJ1-2 and V is TRBV7-9, with D perhaps TRBD1 (5 bases). The CDR3 consists of 13 residues. With 1 base removed from V and 9 bases from J, the gap between germline ends came to 12 bases. Germline CDR1 and CDR2: SEHNR and FQNEAQ (reference sequence). The CDR3 DNA reads as TGTGCCAGCAGCTTAGGACAGCTTTATAGCTACACCTTC. This gives the protein CASSLGQLYSYTF.

The chain has TRBV11-2 and TRBJ2-1, with D hard to call. V was shortened by 4 bases and J by 4 bases, with 14 bases between the two germline ends. Germline V gene lookup returns CDR1 SGHAT and CDR2 FQNNGV. The CDR3 covers 15 residues. The CDR3 DNA reads TGTGCCAGCAGCTCAGAGAGGAGTAAGTACAATGAGCAGTTCTTC. Translating it yields CASSSERSKYNEQFF.

This clonotype was seen a handful of times. The chain carries TRBV6-1 and TRBJ2-3; 9 bases match TRBD2. CDR1 is MNHNS and CDR2 is SASEGT in the germline V gene. V lost 6 bases to trimming and J lost 4 bases; unmatched junction nucleotides: 14. The CDR3 consists of 17 residues. The CDR3 DNA is TGTGCCAGCAGCTCTGGCGTAGCGGGAGTTTTCCCAGATACGCAGTATTTT. Protein product: CASSSGVAGVFPDTQYF.

Of note for this clonotype: An end of the junction does not agree with germline; a read error may underlie this. The chain carries TRBV7-9 and TRBJ1-4; D is possibly TRBD1 (6 bases). Per germline, CDR1 SEHNR and CDR2 FQNEAQ (reference sequence). This CDR3 region has 15 residues. This CDR3 reads CAGSHRTETNEKLFF. DNA of the CDR3: TGTGCCGGCAGCCACCGGACAGAAACTAATGAAAAACTGTTTTTT.

The sample holds many counts of this clonotype. V and J are TRBV6-5 and TRBJ2-7; D gene ambiguous. The germline V and J ends were trimmed by 6 bases and 2 bases, with 17 bases remaining between them. This CDR3 is built from 15 residues. CDR1 MNHEY and CDR2 SVGAGI come from the germline V gene. Written as DNA, the CDR3 is TGTGCCAGCAGGCGAGGACCCTTTGGGACCTACGAGCAGTACTTC. Its translation is CASRRGPFGTYEQYF.

This clonotype has more than one count but fewer than ten. The gene calls are TRBV3-1 and TRBJ2-1, with a weak D call TRBD2 (5 bases). CDR3 length: 13 amino acids. Germline V gives CDR1 LGHDT, CDR2 YNNKEL (reference sequence). V was pared by 4 bases and J by 7 bases, with 11 bases between. The CDR3 DNA sequence: TGTGCCAGCAGCCGTGGTGGCGGGAATGAGCAGTTCTTC. Translation gives CASSRGGGNEQFF.

The V call is TRBV5-1, the J call TRBJ1-1; a possible D gene is TRBD1 (5 bases). Germline V gives CDR1 SGHRS, CDR2 YFSETQ. The CDR3 length is 15 residues. With 4 bases removed from V and 8 bases from J, the gap between germline ends came to 21 bases. In nucleotides, the CDR3 is TGCGCCAGCAGCCCGATAGGGACCGATTCCCACGAAGCTTTCTTT. Amino acid sequence: CASSPIGTDSHEAFF. Full variable domain (remainder filled in from reference TRBV5-1 and TRBJ1-1): KAGVTQTPRYLIKTRGQQVTLSCSPISGHRSVSWYQQTPGQGLQFLFEYFSETQRNKGNFPGRFSGRQFSNSRSEMNVSTLELGDSALYLCASSPIGTDSHEAFFGQGTRLTVV.

The chain combines TRBV4-3 with TRBJ2-2; a weak D match, TRBD2 (7 bases). Per the germline V gene, CDR1 is LGHNA and CDR2 is YSLEER. V was shortened by 0 bases and J by 8 bases, with 16 bases between the two germline ends. The CDR3 is made up of 16 amino acids. The CDR3: CASSQDEGGRLGELFF. The CDR3 DNA sequence: TGCGCCAGCAGCCAAGATGAGGGGGGGCGACTTGGGGAGCTGTTTTTT.

The rearrangement uses TRBV10-2 and TRBJ2-1; no firm D call. The CDR3 is 15 amino acids. Germline V gene data show CDR1 as WSHSY and CDR2 as SAAADI. Between the trimmed V and J ends, which lost 6 bases and 4 bases, there was a span of 16 bases. Here the CDR3 DNA reads TGCGCCAGCAGAAAGTCGGGCTACCAGTACAATGAGCAGTTCTTC. Its protein product is CASRKSGYQYNEQFF.